A single sample gave rise to the 30 T cell receptor beta chains below, sequenced in a study of T cell responses to AZD1222 COVID-19 vaccine (dated by TCRdb to the early 2020s). This specimen's time point label, per the study, means: about 28 days (+/-7) after the second vaccine dose. The protocol used for the library was the immunoSEQ multiplex PCR assay. As stored in TCRdb, this immuneACCESS dataset retains in-frame rearrangements with V and J assigned. A fraction of the clones does not appear; measured against another copy, unresolved V genes explain less than half of the discrepancy, and the remainder lacks a known reason. For this sample there are 95,000 to 110,000 clones; 80% to 95% appear just once. The top ten hold 6.2% of the sample. The source material was peripheral blood, sampled 28 days after the second AZD1222 dose. These TCRs come from an adult who received the AZD1222 COVID-19 vaccine.

The rearrangement links TRBV29-1 to TRBJ1-1; D is possibly TRBD1 (6 bases). Trimming pared 7 bases from V and 0 bases from J, leaving 15 bases between. Germline values: CDR1 SQVTM, CDR2 ANQGSEA. The CDR3 is made up of 14 amino acids. CDR3 DNA sequence: TGCAGCGCTATCCCCGGGACAATGAACACTGAAGCTTTCTTT. Translating gives CSAIPGTMNTEAFF.

The rearrangement uses TRBV7-9 and TRBJ2-1; 13 bases line up with TRBD2. The junction had 7 bases not matched to a gene; V was cut back by 1 base and J by 1 base. Germline-derived CDR1 and CDR2 are SEHNR and FQNEAQ (reference sequence). The CDR3 is 19 amino acids. The CDR3 is CASSLGTSGSSRSYNEQFF. The DNA of the CDR3 is TGTGCCAGCAGCTTAGGGACTAGCGGGAGTAGTAGGTCCTACAATGAGCAGTTCTTC.

The chain links TRBV7-8 to TRBJ2-2; D is tentatively TRBD1 or TRBD2 (5 bases each). Germline CDR1 is SGHVS and CDR2 is FQNEAQ. V lost 2 bases, J lost 0 bases, and 16 bases lay in between. This CDR3 region has 18 residues. The CDR3 protein is CASSLRDGVFANTGELFF. The CDR3 DNA is TGTGCCAGCAGCTTAAGGGACGGAGTGTTCGCGAACACCGGGGAGCTGTTTTTT.

V gene TRBV18 combines with J gene TRBJ1-5; D gene uncertain. With 2 bases removed from V and 1 base from J, the gap between germline ends came to 6 bases. CDR3 length: 14 amino acids. Germline lookup yields CDR1 KGHSH and CDR2 LQKENI. DNA for the CDR3: TGTGCCAGCTCACCAAGGGTGAGCAATCAGCCCCAGCATTTT. This translates into CASSPRVSNQPQHF.

CDR3 DNA: TGTGCCAGCAGCGCTCAGGCGGCTAGCGCAGAGACCCAGTACTTC. This gives the protein CASSAQAASAETQYF. The chain uses TRBV7-2 and TRBJ2-5, with D tentatively TRBD2 (6 bases). This CDR3 has 15 amino acids. The germline V gene has CDR1 SGHTA and CDR2 FQGNSA. V was clipped by 5 bases and J by 4 bases, with 17 bases between them. Variable domain in full (rest from reference TRBV7-2 and TRBJ2-5): GAGVSQSPSNKVTEKGKDVELRCDPISGHTALYWYRQSLGQGLEFLIYFQGNSAPDKSGLPSDRFSAERTGGSVSTLTIQRTQQEDSAVYLCASSAQAASAETQYFGPGTRLLVL.

This clone was detected once. This chain uses TRBV6-2 or TRBV6-3 with TRBJ2-1; 8 bases match TRBD2. Per the germline V gene, CDR1 is MNHEY and CDR2 is SVGEGT. This CDR3 is built from 16 residues. The V segment lost 6 bases and the J segment 7 bases; nucleotides outside the gene matches: 14. CDR3 bases: TGTGCCAGCAGCCCTCTGAAGAGCGGGAGTCATAATGAGCAGTTCTTC. This codes for CASSPLKSGSHNEQFF.

A single count supports this clone. The CDR3 bases are TGTGCCAGCAGCACTGTAGCGGGAGTCGGCACAGATACGCAGTATTTT. It is translated as CASSTVAGVGTDTQYF. V usage is TRBV7-9 and J usage is TRBJ2-3; TRBD2 matches 9 bases. The CDR3 totals 16 residues. With V trimmed by 5 bases and J by 1 base, 7 bases remained unmatched. Per the germline V gene, CDR1 is SEHNR and CDR2 is FQNEAQ (reference sequence).

Here the CDR3 reads CASSHLDNEQFF. CDR3 DNA sequence: TGTGCCAGCAGCCACTTGGACAATGAGCAGTTCTTC. The V gene is TRBV5-4, the J gene TRBJ2-1; D uncertain. Trimming stripped 4 bases from V and 5 bases from J, with 7 bases between. Germline values: CDR1 SGHNT, CDR2 YYREEE (reference sequence). The CDR3 length is 12 residues.

The chain couples TRBV28 to TRBJ2-5; D call uncertain. V was pared by 6 bases and J by 5 bases, with 10 bases between. From germline, CDR1 is MDHEN and CDR2 SYDVKM. The CDR3 contains 12 residues. CDR3 nucleotide sequence: TGTGCCAGCAGCTCCCCGACGGAGACCCAGTACTTC. Amino acid sequence: CASSSPTETQYF.

This clone was detected only once. V usage is TRBV5-6 and J usage is TRBJ1-2; D unclear. The CDR3 consists of 15 residues. The V and J ends lost 1 base and 2 bases respectively, with 12 bases between them. CDR1 is SGHDT and CDR2 is YYEEEE in the germline V gene. CDR3 nucleotide sequence: TGTGCCAGCAGCTTGTTGGGCAGCCAAAACTATGGCTACACCTTC. Translating it yields CASSLLGSQNYGYTF.

This chain joins TRBV19 and TRBJ2-7; D not resolved. CDR1 LNHDA and CDR2 SQIVND come from the germline V gene (reference sequence). Trimming pared 2 bases from V and 5 bases from J, leaving 10 bases between. This CDR3 is built from 13 residues. CDR3 in DNA: TGTGCCAGTAGTATAAAGGGCTTCCACGAGCAGTACTTC. Translation gives CASSIKGFHEQYF.

In its sample, this clone was seen a few times. Here the CDR3 reads CASSLLAGATGELFF. The CDR3 nucleotides read TGCGCCAGCAGCTTGTTAGCAGGGGCCACCGGGGAGCTGTTTTTT. The rearrangement links TRBV5-1 to TRBJ2-2; D possibly corresponds to TRBD1 (6 bases). The V gene's germline CDR1 is SGHRS and CDR2 YFSETQ. Deletions cut 1 base from V and 4 bases from J, with 11 bases between. The CDR3 sequence is 15 residues long.

This chain joins TRBV7-9 and TRBJ1-5; tentative D call: TRBD1 (5 bases). With 3 bases removed from V and 8 bases from J, the gap between germline ends came to 11 bases. The germline gives CDR1 SEHNR, CDR2 FQNEAQ (reference sequence). The CDR3 extends over 13 amino acids. CDR3: CASSFEAGKPQHF. Here the CDR3 DNA reads TGTGCCAGCAGCTTTGAGGCAGGGAAGCCCCAGCATTTT.

This chain uses TRBV3-1 (or the pseudogene TRBV3-2) with TRBJ1-2; weak D call: TRBD1 (6 bases). The germline V gene has CDR1 LGHDT and CDR2 YNNKEL (reference sequence). The CDR3 runs to 14 residues. Deletions cut 1 base from V and 7 bases from J, with 13 bases between. In nucleotides, the CDR3 is TGTGCCAGCAGCCAAGGGACAGCGCATGGTGGCTACACCTTC. Residues: CASSQGTAHGGYTF.

In this sample, this clone turned up many times. This chain joins TRBV10-1 and TRBJ2-2; 9 nucleotides line up with TRBD1. Losses at the gene ends were 8 bases for V and 3 bases for J; bases not matched to a gene: 1. The CDR3 is 13 residues long. Looked up from germline, CDR1 is WNHNN and CDR2 is SYGVQD (reference sequence). The CDR3 loop reads CASRDRDTGELFF. CDR3 in DNA: TGCGCCAGCCGGGACAGGGACACCGGGGAGCTGTTTTTT.

The genes are TRBV19 and TRBJ2-7; D is unclear. The CDR3 is 13 residues long. The germline gives CDR1 LNHDA, CDR2 SQIVND (reference sequence). V gave up 0 bases and J gave up 7 bases, with 10 bases separating them. In nucleotides, the CDR3 is TGTGCCAGTAGTATAGACCCTCATGTTGAGCAGTACTTC. Translated, it gives CASSIDPHVEQYF.

In this sample, this clone turned up once. As DNA, the CDR3 is TGTGCCAGCAGCTTAGCTTCCCCAAAGGGGGATGGCTACACCTTC. It specifies CASSLASPKGDGYTF. The chain combines TRBV7-2 with TRBJ1-2, with a possible D match to TRBD1 (6 bases). The V and J ends lost 0 bases and 6 bases respectively, with 14 bases between them. CDR1 is SGHTA and CDR2 is FQGNSA in the germline V gene. The CDR3 runs 15 residues.

The chain links TRBV6-6 to TRBJ2-1; 7 nucleotides match TRBD2. The ends lost 2 bases at V and 8 bases at J; junction bases unmatched: 9. From germline, CDR1 is MNHNY and CDR2 SVGAGI (reference sequence). The CDR3 has 15 amino acids. The DNA of the CDR3 is TGTGCCAGCAGTTACCTCGGGACTATGCTCGATGAGCAGTTCTTC. It codes for CASSYLGTMLDEQFF.

This clone came up once. The rearrangement links TRBV7-9 to TRBJ2-5, with a tentative D call TRBD1 (6 bases). With 3 bases removed from V and 8 bases from J, the gap between germline ends came to 13 bases. This CDR3 has 13 residues. Looked up from germline, CDR1 is SEHNR and CDR2 is FQNEAQ (reference sequence). The CDR3 nucleotides are TGTGCCAGCAGCTTCCTACAGGGAGAAACCCAGTACTTC. Translation: CASSFLQGETQYF.

This clone appeared a few times. V gene TRBV2 combines with J gene TRBJ1-2; a possible D gene is TRBD1 (5 bases). Germline values: CDR1 SNHLY, CDR2 FYNNEI. The CDR3 runs 15 residues. Trimming removed 8 bases at V and 4 bases at J, with 20 bases between. The CDR3 protein is CASGQEGRGSYGYTF. In DNA, the CDR3 is TGTGCCAGCGGTCAAGAGGGACGGGGCAGCTATGGCTACACCTTC.

The V call is TRBV6-5, the J call TRBJ1-2, with 7 positions matching TRBD1. The CDR3 length is 15 residues. V dropped 5 bases and J dropped 1; count of bases not matched to a gene: 7. Germline values: CDR1 MNHEY, CDR2 SVGAGI. CDR3 residues: CASSTGAGGNYGYTF. The CDR3 DNA sequence: TGTGCCAGCAGTACAGGGGCGGGGGGTAACTATGGCTACACCTTC.

This clone was recorded once. V gene TRBV6-5 combines with J gene TRBJ2-2; D unclear. The germline CDR1 and CDR2 sequences are MNHEY and SVGAGI. The CDR3 is 14 amino acids. Between the trimmed V and J ends, which lost 6 bases and 4 bases, there was a span of 12 bases. This CDR3 is CASSKGITTGELFF. The CDR3 nucleotides are TGTGCCAGCAGCAAAGGAATTACCACCGGGGAGCTGTTTTTT.

This sequence joins TRBV6-1 and TRBJ2-7, with TRBD2 identical over 8 bases. CDR1 MNHNS and CDR2 SASEGT come from the germline V gene. V lost 4 bases, J lost 0 bases, and 8 bases stayed unmatched. The length of the CDR3 is 16 residues. This CDR3 is CASSAAAGDSSYEQYF. CDR3 nucleotides: TGTGCCAGCAGTGCGGCAGCGGGGGACTCCTCCTACGAGCAGTACTTC.

V and J are TRBV5-1 and TRBJ1-4; D is ambiguous. The V gene's germline CDR1 is SGHRS and CDR2 YFSETQ. The CDR3 runs 15 residues. The V end lost 0 bases, the J end lost 0 bases, and 6 bases lay between the germline ends. In nucleotides, the CDR3 is TGCGCCAGCAGCTTGGGCTCTGCAACTAATGAAAAACTGTTTTTT. It specifies CASSLGSATNEKLFF.

This rearrangement joins TRBV4-1 to TRBJ1-4; D gene ambiguous. The CDR3 has 16 residues. Germline assignment: CDR1 MGHRA and CDR2 YSYEKL. Trimming removed 4 bases from V and 5 bases from J, with 17 bases in between. The CDR3 DNA sequence: TGCGCCAGCAGCCCGCTCCAGGAGCAGTTCAATGAAAAACTGTTTTTT. The encoded protein is CASSPLQEQFNEKLFF.

V is TRBV24-1 and J is TRBJ2-2; D is ambiguous. The CDR3 is 14 amino acids. Germline CDR1 reads KGHDR; CDR2 reads SFDVKD. V dropped 4 bases and J dropped 7 bases, with 12 bases sitting between them. The CDR3 coding sequence is TGTGCCACCAGTGAGTCTGGGTGGGGCGGGGAGCTGTTTTTT. It translates to CATSESGWGGELFF.

V is TRBV18 and J is TRBJ1-5; D gene ambiguous. V was pared by 1 base and J by 2 bases, with 6 bases between. This CDR3 is 14 amino acids long. The germline gives CDR1 KGHSH, CDR2 LQKENI. In nucleotides, the CDR3 is TGTGCCAGCTCACCACAGAAGGGCAATCAGCCCCAGCATTTT. It translates to CASSPQKGNQPQHF.

The rearrangement joins TRBV5-4 to TRBJ2-3; TRBD1 matches at 12 bases. This CDR3 is 13 amino acids long. The ends lost 7 bases at V and 5 bases at J; junction bases unmatched: 2. The germline V gene encodes CDR1 SGHNT and CDR2 YYREEE (reference sequence). The CDR3 coding sequence is TGTGCCAGCCGGGACAGGGGGCGAGATACGCAGTATTTT. Protein sequence: CASRDRGRDTQYF. The whole variable domain, filled in from reference TRBV5-4 and TRBJ2-3, reads ETGVTQSPTHLIKTRGQQVTLRCSSQSGHNTVSWYQQALGQGPQFIFQYYREEENGRGNFPPRFSGLQFPNYSSELNVNALELDDSALYLCASRDRGRDTQYFGPGTRLTVL.

The chain carries TRBV6-5 and TRBJ2-2; 14 nucleotides line up with TRBD2. The length of the CDR3 is 15 residues. J lost 5 bases, V lost 6 bases, and 2 bases had no gene match. CDR1 and CDR2 from the germline V gene are MNHEY and SVGAGI. The CDR3 DNA reads TGTGCCAGCAGGGGACTAGCGGGAGATACCGGGGAGCTGTTTTTT. Protein: CASRGLAGDTGELFF.

The chain uses TRBV15 and TRBJ1-1, with D hard to call. Trimming shortened V by 7 bases and J by 1 base, and 10 bases separated the two germline ends. CDR1 and CDR2 from the germline V gene are LNHNV and YYDKDF (reference sequence). This CDR3 has 13 amino acids. The CDR3, as DNA: TGTGCCACCACCTACAACACGAACACTGAAGCTTTCTTT. Amino acid sequence: CATTYNTNTEAFF.